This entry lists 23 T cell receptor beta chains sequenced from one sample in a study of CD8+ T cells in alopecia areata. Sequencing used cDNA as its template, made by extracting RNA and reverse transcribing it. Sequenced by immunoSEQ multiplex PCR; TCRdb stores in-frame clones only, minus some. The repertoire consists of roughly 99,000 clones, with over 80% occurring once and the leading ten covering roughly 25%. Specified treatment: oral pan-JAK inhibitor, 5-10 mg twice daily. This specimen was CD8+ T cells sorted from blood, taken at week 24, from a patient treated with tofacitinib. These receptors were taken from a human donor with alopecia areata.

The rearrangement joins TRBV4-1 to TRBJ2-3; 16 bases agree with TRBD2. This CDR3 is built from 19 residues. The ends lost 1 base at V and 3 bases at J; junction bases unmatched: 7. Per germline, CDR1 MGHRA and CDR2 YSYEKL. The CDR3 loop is CASSQVGTGLAGGTDTQYF. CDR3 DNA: TGCGCCAGCAGCCAAGTGGGGACGGGACTAGCGGGGGGGACAGATACGCAGTATTTT.

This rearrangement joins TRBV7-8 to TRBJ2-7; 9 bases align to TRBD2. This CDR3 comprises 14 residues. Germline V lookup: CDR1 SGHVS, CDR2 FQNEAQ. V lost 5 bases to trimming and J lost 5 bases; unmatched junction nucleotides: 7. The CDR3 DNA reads TGTGCCAGCAGCGGAGGCGGGGGGGCCCACGAGCAGTACTTC. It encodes CASSGGGGAHEQYF.

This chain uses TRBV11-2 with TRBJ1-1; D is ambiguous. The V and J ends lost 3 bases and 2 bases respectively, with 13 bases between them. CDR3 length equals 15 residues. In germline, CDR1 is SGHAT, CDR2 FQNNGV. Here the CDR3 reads CASSFTVPPNTEAFF. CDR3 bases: TGTGCCAGCAGCTTCACTGTCCCTCCCAACACTGAAGCTTTCTTT.

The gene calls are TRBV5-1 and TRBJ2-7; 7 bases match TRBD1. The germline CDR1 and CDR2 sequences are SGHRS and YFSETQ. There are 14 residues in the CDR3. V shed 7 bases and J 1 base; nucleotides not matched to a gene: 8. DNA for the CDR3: TGCGCCAGCGGCCCCGGGACAGCGTCCTACGAGCAGTACTTC. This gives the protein CASGPGTASYEQYF.

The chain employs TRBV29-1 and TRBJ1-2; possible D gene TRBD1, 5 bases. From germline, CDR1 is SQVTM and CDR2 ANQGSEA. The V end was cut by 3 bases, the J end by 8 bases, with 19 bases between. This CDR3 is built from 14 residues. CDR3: CSVEWFREGEGYTF. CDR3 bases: TGCAGCGTTGAGTGGTTCAGGGAAGGAGAGGGCTACACCTTC.

This CDR3 is CASSSGVNTEAFF. CDR3 DNA: TGTGCCAGCAGCTCAGGGGTGAACACTGAAGCTTTCTTT. The chain joins TRBV7-9 to TRBJ1-1; D is perhaps TRBD1 (6 bases). CDR3 size: 13 residues. V was trimmed by 4 bases and J by 0 bases, leaving 6 bases between them. CDR1 is SEHNR and CDR2 is FQNEAQ in the germline V gene (reference sequence).

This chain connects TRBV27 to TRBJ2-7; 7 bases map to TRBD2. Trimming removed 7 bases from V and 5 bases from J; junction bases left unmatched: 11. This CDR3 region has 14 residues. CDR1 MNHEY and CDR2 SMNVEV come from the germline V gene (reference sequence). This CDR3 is CASKRAGLLDEQYF. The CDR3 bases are TGTGCCAGCAAGCGAGCGGGGCTCCTAGACGAGCAGTACTTC.

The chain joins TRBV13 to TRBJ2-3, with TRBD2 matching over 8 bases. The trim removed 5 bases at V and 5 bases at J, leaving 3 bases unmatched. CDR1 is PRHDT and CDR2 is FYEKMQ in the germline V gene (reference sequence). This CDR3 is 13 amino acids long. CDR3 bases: TGTGCCAGCAGCCCACGGGGGGGAGATACGCAGTATTTT. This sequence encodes CASSPRGGDTQYF.

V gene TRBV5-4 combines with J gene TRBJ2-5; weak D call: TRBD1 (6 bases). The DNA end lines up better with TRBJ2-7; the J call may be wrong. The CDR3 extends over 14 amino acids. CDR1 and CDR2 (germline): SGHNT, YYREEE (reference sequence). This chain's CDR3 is CASSLEGPGDEQYF. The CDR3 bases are TGTGCCAGCAGCTTGGAGGGCCCAGGGGACGAGCAGTACTTC.

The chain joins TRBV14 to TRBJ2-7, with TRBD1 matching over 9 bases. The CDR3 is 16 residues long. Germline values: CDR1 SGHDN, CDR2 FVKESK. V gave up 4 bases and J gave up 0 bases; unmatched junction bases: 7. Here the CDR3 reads CASSPNRDRDSYEQYF. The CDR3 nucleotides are TGTGCCAGCAGCCCCAACCGGGACAGGGACTCCTACGAGCAGTACTTC.

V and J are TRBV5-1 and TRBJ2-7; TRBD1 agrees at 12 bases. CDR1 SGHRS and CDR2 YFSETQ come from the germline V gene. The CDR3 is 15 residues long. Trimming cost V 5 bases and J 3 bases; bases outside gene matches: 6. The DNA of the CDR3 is TGCGCCAGCAGGCCCGGGACAGGGGGCCTCTACGAGCAGTACTTC. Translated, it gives CASRPGTGGLYEQYF.

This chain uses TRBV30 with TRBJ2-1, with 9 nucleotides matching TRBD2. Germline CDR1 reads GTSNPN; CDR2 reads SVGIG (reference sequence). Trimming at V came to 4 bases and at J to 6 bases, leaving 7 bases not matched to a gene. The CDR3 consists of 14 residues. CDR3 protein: CAWNSGGALNEQFF. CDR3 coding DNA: TGTGCCTGGAATAGCGGGGGAGCCCTCAATGAGCAGTTCTTC.

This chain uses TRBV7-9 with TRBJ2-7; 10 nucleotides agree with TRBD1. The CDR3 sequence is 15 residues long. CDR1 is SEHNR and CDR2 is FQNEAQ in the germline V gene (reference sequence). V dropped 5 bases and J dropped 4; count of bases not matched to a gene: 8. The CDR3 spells CASSHQGDRGYEQYF. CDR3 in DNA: TGTGCCAGCAGCCATCAAGGGGACAGGGGTTACGAGCAGTACTTC. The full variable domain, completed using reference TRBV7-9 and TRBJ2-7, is DTGVSQNPRHKITKRGQNVTFRCDPISEHNRLYWYRQTLGQGPEFLTYFQNEAQLEKSRLLSDRFSAERPKGSFSTLEIQRTEQGDSAMYLCASSHQGDRGYEQYFGPGTRLTVT.

CDR3 in DNA: TGTGCCAGCAGCCAAGATCCAGCGGGGACCTACGAGCAGTACTTC. The encoded protein is CASSQDPAGTYEQYF. J is TRBJ2-7 and V is TRBV4-2, with 7 bases lining up with TRBD2. The V and J ends lost 0 bases and 2 bases, in that order; junction bases with no gene match: 4. This CDR3 contains 15 residues. Germline assignment: CDR1 LGHNA and CDR2 YNFKEQ.

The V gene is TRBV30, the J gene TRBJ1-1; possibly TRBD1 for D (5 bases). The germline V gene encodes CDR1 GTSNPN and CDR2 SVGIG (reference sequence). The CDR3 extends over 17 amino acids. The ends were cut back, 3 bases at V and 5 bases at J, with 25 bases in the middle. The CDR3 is CAWRPTFRWDHGTEAFF. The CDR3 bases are TGTGCCTGGAGGCCAACTTTTCGGTGGGACCATGGGACTGAAGCTTTCTTT.

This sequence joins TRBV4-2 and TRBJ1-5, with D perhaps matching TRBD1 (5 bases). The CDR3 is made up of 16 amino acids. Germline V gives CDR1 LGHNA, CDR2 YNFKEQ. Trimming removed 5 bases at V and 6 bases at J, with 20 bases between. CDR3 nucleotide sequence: TGTGCCAGCAGCGTCCGGGACGGATTGGGGGGTCAGCCCCAGCATTTT. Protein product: CASSVRDGLGGQPQHF.

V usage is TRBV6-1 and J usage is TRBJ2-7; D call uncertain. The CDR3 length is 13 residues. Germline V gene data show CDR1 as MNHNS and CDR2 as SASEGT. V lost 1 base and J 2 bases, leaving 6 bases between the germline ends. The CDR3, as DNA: TGTGCCAGCAGTGAAGACAGTACCTACGAGCAGTACTTC. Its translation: CASSEDSTYEQYF.

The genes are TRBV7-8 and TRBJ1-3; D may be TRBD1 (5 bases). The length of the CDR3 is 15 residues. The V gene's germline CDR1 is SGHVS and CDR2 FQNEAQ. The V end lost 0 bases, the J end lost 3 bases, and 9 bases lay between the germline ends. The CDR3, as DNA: TGTGCCAGCAGCTTAGCTGGGGGGTATGGAAACACCATATATTTT. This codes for CASSLAGGYGNTIYF.

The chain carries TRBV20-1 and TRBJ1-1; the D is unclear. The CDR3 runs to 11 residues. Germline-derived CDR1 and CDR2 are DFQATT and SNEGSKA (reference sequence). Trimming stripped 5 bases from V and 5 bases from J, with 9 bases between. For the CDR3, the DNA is TGCAGTGCTCAAGTGGGGACTGAAGCTTTCTTT. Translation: CSAQVGTEAFF.

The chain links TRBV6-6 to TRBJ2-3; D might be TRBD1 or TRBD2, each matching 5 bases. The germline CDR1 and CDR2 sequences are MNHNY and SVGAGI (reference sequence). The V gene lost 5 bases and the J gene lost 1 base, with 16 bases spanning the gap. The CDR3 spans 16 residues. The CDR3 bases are TGTGCCAGCAGTCACCTAGCCGGGGCTGGCACAGATACGCAGTATTTT. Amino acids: CASSHLAGAGTDTQYF.

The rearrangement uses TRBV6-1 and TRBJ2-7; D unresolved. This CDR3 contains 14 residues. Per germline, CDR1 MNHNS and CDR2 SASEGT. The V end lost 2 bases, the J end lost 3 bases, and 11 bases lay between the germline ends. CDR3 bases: TGTGCCAGCAGTGAACTTGAGGATATCTACGAGCAGTACTTC. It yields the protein CASSELEDIYEQYF.

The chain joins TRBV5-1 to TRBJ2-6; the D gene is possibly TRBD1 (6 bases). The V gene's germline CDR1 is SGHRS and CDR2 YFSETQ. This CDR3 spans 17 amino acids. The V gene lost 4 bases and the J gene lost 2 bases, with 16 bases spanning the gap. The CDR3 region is CASSPRTVIAGANVLTF. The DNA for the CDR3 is TGCGCCAGCAGCCCGCGGACAGTAATAGCTGGGGCCAACGTCCTGACTTTC.

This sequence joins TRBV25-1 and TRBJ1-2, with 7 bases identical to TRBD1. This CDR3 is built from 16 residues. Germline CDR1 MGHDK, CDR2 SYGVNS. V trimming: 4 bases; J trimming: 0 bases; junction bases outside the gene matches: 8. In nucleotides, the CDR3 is TGTGCCAGCAGTGCACCGGGACAGCACTCTAACTATGGCTACACCTTC. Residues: CASSAPGQHSNYGYTF.